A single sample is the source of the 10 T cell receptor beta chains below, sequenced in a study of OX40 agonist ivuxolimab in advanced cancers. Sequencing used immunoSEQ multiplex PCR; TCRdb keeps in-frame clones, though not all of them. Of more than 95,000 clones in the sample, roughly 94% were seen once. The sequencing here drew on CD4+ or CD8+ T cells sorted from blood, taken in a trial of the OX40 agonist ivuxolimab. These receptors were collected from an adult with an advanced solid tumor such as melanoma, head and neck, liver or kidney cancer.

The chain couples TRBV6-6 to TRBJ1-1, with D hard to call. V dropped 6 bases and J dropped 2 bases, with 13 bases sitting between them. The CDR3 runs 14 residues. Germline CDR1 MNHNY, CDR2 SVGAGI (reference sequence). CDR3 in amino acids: CASRMITANTEAFF. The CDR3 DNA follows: TGTGCCAGCAGGATGATTACAGCTAACACTGAAGCTTTCTTT.

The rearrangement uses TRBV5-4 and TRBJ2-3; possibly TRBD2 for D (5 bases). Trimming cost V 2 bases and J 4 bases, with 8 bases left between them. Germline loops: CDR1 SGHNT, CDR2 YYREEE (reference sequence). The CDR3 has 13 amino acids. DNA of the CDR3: TGTGCCAGCAGCTTACTAGTATCAGATACGCAGTATTTT. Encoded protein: CASSLLVSDTQYF.

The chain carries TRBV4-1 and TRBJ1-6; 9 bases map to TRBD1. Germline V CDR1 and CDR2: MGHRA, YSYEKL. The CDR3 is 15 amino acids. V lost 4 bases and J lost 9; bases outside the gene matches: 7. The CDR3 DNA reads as TGCGCCAGCAGCCCGGGACAGGGAGGGAGTTCACCCCTCCACTTT. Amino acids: CASSPGQGGSSPLHF.

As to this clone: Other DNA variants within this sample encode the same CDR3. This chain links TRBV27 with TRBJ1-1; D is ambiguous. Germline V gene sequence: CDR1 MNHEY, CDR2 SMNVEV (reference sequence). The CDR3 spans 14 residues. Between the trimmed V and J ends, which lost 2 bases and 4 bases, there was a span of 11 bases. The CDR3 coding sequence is TGTGCCAGCAGTTTACTGGGTGGGAGCACTGAAGCTTTCTTT. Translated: CASSLLGGSTEAFF.

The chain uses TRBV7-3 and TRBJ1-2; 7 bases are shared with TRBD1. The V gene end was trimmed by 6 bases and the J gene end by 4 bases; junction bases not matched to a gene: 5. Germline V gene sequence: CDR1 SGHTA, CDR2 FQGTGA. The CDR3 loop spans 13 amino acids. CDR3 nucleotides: TGTGCCAGCAGTCCAGGGGGGCCCTATGGCTACACCTTC. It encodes CASSPGGPYGYTF.

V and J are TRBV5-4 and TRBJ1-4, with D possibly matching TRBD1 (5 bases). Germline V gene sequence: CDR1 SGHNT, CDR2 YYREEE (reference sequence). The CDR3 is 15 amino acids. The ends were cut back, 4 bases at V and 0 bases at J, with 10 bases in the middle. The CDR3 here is CASSPDSTTNEKLFF. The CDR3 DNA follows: TGTGCCAGCAGCCCCGACAGTACAACTAATGAAAAACTGTTTTTT.

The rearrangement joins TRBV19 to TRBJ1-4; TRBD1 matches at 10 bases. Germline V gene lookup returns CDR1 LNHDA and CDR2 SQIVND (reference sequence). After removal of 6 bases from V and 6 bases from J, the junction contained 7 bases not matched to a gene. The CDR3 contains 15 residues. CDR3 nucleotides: TGTGCCAGTAGCACAGGGACAGGGGAATATGAAAAACTGTTTTTT. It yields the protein CASSTGTGEYEKLFF.

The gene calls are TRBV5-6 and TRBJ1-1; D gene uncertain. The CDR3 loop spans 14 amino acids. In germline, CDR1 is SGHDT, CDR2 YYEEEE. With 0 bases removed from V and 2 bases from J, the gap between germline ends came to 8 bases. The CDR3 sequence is CASSLVVGNTEAFF. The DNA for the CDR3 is TGTGCCAGCAGCTTGGTGGTGGGTAACACTGAAGCTTTCTTT.

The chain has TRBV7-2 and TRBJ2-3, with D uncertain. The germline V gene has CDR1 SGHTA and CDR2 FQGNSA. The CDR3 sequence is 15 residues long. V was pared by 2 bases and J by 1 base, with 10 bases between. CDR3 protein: CASSLRQPGTDTQYF. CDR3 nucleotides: TGTGCCAGCAGCTTACGGCAGCCAGGCACAGATACGCAGTATTTT.

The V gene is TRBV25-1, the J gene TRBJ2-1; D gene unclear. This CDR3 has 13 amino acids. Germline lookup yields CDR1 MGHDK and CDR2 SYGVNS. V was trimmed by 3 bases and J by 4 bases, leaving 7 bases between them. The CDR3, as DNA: TGTGCCAGCAGTGATGTTTCTTACAATGAGCAGTTCTTC. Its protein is CASSDVSYNEQFF.